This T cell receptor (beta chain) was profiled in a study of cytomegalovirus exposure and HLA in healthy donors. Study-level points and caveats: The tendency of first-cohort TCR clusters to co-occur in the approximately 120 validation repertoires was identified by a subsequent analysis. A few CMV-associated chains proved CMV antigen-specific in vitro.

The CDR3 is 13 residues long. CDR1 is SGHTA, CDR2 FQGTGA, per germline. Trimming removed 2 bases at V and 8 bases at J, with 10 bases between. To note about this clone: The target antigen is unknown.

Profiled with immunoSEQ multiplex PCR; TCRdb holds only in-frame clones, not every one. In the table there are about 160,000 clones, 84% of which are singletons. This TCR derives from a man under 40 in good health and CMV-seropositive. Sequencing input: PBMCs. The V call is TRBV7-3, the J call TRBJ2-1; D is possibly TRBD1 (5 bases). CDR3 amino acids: CASSLVGAHEQFF. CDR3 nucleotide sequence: TGTGCCAGCAGCTTAGTAGGGGCCCATGAGCAGTTCTTC.